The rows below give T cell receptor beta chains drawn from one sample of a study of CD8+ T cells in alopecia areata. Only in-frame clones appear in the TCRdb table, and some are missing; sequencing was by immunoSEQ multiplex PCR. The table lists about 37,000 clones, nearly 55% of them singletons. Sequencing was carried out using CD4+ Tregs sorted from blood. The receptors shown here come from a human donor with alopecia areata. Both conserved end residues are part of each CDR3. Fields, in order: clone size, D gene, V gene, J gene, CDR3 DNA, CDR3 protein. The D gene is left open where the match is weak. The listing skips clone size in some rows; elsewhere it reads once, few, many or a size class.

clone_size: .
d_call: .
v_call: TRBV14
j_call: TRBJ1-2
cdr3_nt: TGTGCCAGCAGCCAAGAGGGGGGATTCTATGGCTACACCTTC
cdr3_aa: CASSQEGGFYGYTF

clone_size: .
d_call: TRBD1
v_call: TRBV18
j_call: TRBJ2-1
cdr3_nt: TGTGCCAGCTCACCACCGGCAGGGGGTAATGAGCAGTTCTTC
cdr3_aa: CASSPPAGGNEQFF

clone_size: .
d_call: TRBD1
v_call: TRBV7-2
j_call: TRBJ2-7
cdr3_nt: TGTGCCAGCAGCACCTGGACGACAGGGGGCCGCTACGAGCAGTACTTC
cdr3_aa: CASSTWTTGGRYEQYF

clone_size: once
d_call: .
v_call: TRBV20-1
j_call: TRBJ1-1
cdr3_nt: TGCAGTGCTAGAGTTCGCACTGAAGCTTTCTTT
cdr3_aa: CSARVRTEAFF

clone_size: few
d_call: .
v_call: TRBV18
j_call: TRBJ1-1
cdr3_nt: TGTGCCAGCTCACCACCGAGCGCGAACACTGAAGCTTTCTTT
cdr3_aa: CASSPPSANTEAFF

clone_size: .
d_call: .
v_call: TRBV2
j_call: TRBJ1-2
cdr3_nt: TGTGCCAGCAGAACAGTCAACTATGGCTACACCTTC
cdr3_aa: CASRTVNYGYTF

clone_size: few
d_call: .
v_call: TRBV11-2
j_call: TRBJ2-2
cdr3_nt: TGTGCCAGCAGCTTATCCCCAGGGAGAACCGGGGAGCTGTTTTTT
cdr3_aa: CASSLSPGRTGELFF

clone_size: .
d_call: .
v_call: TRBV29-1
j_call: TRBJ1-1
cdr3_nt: TGCAGCGTCGGAGAACCCCAAATGAACACTGAAGCTTTCTTT
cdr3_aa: CSVGEPQMNTEAFF

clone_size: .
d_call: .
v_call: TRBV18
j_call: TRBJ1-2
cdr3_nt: TGTGCCAGCTCACCACCGACAAGGCAGATTGATGGCTACACCTTC
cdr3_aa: CASSPPTRQIDGYTF

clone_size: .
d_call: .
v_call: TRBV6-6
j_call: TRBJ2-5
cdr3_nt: TGTGCCAGCAGCCGGGACCCGTCCCAAGAGACCCAGTACTTC
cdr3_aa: CASSRDPSQETQYF

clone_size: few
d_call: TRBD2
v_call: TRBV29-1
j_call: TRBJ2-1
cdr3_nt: TGCAGCGTTGCCTTACTAGCGGGGGGCGAAGTTGAGCAGTTCTTC
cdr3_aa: CSVALLAGGEVEQFF

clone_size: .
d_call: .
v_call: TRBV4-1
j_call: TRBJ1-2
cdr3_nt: TGCGCCAGCAGCTATCCGGGACCCATGAGCTATGGCTACACCTTC
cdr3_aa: CASSYPGPMSYGYTF

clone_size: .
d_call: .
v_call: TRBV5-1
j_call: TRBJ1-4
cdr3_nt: TGCGCCAGCAGGGACAGTAATGAAAAACTGTTTTTT
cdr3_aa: CASRDSNEKLFF

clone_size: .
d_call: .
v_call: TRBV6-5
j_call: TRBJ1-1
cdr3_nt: TGTGCCAGCACCGATACAGGCTGGAGGGGCACTGAAGCTTTCTTT
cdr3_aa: CASTDTGWRGTEAFF

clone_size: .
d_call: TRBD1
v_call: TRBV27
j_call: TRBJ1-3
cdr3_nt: TGTGCCAGCAGAGCCGGGGACAGGGCGGGCGGAAACACCATATATTTT
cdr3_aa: CASRAGDRAGGNTIYF

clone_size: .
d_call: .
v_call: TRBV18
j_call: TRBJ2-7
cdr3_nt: TGTGCCAGCTCACCCCCAGATTTCCTTTCCTACGAGCAGTACTTC
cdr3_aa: CASSPPDFLSYEQYF

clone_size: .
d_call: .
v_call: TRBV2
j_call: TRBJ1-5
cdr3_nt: TGTGCCAGCAGTGCGCGGGGCGGGCACCAGCCCCAGCATTTT
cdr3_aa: CASSARGGHQPQHF

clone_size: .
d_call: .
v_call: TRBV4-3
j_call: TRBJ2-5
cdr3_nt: TGCGCCAGCAGCCCGGGGCGAGACAGATATCAAGAGACCCAGTACTTC
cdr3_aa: CASSPGRDRYQETQYF

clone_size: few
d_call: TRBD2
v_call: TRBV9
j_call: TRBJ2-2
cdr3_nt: TGTGCCAGCAGCGTAGCCGGGAGGGCCGGCACCGGGGAGCTGTTTTTT
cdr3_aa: CASSVAGRAGTGELFF

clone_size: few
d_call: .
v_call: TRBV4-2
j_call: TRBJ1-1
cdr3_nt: TGTGCCAGCAGCCAAGTCAGCGGGGCGGCAAACACTGAAGCTTTCTTT
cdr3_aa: CASSQVSGAANTEAFF

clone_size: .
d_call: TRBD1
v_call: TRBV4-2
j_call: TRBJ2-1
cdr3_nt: TGTGCCAGCAGCCAAGTTGGGACAGGGGCCCTTAATGAGCAGTTCTTC
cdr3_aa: CASSQVGTGALNEQFF

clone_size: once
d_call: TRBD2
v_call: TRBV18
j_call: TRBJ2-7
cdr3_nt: TGTGCCAGCTCATCGCGGACGGAGACGGGGGGGCAGTACTTC
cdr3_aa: CASSSRTETGGQYF

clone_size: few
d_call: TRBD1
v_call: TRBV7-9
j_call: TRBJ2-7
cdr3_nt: TGTGCCAGCAGCCCAACGACAGGGTCCTACGAGCAGTACTTC
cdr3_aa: CASSPTTGSYEQYF

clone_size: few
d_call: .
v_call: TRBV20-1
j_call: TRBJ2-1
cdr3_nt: TGCAGTGCTAGCCGAGGGAGTGAGCAGTTCTTC
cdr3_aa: CSASRGSEQFF

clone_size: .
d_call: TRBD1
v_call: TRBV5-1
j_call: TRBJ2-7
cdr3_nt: TGCGCCAGCAGCTTCGGGACAGCAAACTACGAGCAGTACTTC
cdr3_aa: CASSFGTANYEQYF

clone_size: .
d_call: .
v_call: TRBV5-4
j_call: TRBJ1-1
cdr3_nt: TGTGCCAGCAGCTTTACGAGCAGATTTCGCAGGGAGACTGAAGCTTTCTTT
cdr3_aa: CASSFTSRFRRETEAFF

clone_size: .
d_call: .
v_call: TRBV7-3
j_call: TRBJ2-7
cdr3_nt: TGTGCCAGCAGCTTGGGATCTCCTAATATCTACGAGCAGTACTTC
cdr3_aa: CASSLGSPNIYEQYF

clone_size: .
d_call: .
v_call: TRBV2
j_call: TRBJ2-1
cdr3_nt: TGTGCCAGCAGTGAAGGCCGCCTTCGGCGGCAGTTCTTC
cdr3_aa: CASSEGRLRRQFF

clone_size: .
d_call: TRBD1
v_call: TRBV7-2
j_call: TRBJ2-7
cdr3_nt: TGTGCCAGCAGCTTACGCCGGCAGGGGGTGTACGAGCAGTACTTC
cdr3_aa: CASSLRRQGVYEQYF

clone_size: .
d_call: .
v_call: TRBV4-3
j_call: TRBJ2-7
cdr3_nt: TGCGCCAGCAGCCAAGACCTGATGAGCTCCTACGAGCAGTACTTC
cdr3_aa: CASSQDLMSSYEQYF

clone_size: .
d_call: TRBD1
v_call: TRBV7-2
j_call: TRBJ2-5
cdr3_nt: TGTGCCAGCAGCTTATGGACAGGCCAAGAGACCCAGTACTTC
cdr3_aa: CASSLWTGQETQYF

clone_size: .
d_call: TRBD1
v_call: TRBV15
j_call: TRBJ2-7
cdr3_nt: TGTGCCACCAGCAGATACTACCCGGGACAGGGCTCCTACGAGCAGTACTTC
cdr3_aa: CATSRYYPGQGSYEQYF

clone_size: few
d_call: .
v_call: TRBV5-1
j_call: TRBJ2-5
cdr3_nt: TGCGCCAGCAACGGCGGACTGGGAGAGACCCAGTACTTC
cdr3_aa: CASNGGLGETQYF

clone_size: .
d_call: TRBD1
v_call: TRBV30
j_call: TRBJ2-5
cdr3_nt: TGTGCCGTACGGGACAGGGGGCAACAAGAGACCCAGTACTTC
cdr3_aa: CAVRDRGQQETQYF

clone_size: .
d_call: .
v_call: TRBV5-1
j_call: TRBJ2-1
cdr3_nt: TGCGCCAGCAGCCCTCCGGCGGATGAGCAGTTCTTC
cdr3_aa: CASSPPADEQFF

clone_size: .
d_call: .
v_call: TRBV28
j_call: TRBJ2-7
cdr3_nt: TGTGCCAGCAGTTTGGGGAGCGGACCCTACGAGCAGTACTTC
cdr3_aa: CASSLGSGPYEQYF

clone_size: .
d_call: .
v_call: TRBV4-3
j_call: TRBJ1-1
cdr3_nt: TGCGCCAGCAGCCAAGAGCGCACCAACACTGAAGCTTTCTTT
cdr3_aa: CASSQERTNTEAFF

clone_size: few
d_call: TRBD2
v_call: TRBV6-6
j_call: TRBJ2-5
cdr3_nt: TGTGCCAGCAGGGATAGCGGGACTTCCAGGGAGACCCAGTACTTC
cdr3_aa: CASRDSGTSRETQYF

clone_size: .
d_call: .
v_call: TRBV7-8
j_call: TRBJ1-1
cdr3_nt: TGTGCCAGCAGATCCAGGGTGGGATACACTGAAGCTTTCTTT
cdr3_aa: CASRSRVGYTEAFF

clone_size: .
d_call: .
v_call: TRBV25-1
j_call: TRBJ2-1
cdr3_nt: TGTGCCAGCAGTGAAAAGGACAGACGGTCCCATGAGCAGTTCTTC
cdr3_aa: CASSEKDRRSHEQFF

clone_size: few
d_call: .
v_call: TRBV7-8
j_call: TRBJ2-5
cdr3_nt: TGTGCCAGCATCAAAGGGTGGGGGGAGACCCAGTACTTC
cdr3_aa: CASIKGWGETQYF

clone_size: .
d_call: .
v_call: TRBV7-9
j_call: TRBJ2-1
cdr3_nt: TGTGCCAGCAGCTTAGGTTGGATTAACAATGAGCAGTTCTTC
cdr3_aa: CASSLGWINNEQFF

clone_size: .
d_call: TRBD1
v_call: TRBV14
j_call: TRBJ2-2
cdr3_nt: TGTGCCAGCAGCCGCGACAGGGTGGACACCGGGGAGCTGTTTTTT
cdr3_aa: CASSRDRVDTGELFF

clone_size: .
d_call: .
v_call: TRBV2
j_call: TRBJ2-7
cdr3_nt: TGTGCCAGCAGTTACGCGGACAGAGGCGAGCAGTACTTC
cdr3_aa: CASSYADRGEQYF

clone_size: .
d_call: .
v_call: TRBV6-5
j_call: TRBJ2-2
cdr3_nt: TGTGCCAGCCCCCCCCCGGGGTTCAGTACCGGGGAGCTGTTTTTT
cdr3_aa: CASPPPGFSTGELFF

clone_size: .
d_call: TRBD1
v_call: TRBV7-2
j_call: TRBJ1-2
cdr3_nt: TGTGCCAGCAGCCCAGACAGGGCAACGATTCATGGCTACACCTTC
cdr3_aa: CASSPDRATIHGYTF